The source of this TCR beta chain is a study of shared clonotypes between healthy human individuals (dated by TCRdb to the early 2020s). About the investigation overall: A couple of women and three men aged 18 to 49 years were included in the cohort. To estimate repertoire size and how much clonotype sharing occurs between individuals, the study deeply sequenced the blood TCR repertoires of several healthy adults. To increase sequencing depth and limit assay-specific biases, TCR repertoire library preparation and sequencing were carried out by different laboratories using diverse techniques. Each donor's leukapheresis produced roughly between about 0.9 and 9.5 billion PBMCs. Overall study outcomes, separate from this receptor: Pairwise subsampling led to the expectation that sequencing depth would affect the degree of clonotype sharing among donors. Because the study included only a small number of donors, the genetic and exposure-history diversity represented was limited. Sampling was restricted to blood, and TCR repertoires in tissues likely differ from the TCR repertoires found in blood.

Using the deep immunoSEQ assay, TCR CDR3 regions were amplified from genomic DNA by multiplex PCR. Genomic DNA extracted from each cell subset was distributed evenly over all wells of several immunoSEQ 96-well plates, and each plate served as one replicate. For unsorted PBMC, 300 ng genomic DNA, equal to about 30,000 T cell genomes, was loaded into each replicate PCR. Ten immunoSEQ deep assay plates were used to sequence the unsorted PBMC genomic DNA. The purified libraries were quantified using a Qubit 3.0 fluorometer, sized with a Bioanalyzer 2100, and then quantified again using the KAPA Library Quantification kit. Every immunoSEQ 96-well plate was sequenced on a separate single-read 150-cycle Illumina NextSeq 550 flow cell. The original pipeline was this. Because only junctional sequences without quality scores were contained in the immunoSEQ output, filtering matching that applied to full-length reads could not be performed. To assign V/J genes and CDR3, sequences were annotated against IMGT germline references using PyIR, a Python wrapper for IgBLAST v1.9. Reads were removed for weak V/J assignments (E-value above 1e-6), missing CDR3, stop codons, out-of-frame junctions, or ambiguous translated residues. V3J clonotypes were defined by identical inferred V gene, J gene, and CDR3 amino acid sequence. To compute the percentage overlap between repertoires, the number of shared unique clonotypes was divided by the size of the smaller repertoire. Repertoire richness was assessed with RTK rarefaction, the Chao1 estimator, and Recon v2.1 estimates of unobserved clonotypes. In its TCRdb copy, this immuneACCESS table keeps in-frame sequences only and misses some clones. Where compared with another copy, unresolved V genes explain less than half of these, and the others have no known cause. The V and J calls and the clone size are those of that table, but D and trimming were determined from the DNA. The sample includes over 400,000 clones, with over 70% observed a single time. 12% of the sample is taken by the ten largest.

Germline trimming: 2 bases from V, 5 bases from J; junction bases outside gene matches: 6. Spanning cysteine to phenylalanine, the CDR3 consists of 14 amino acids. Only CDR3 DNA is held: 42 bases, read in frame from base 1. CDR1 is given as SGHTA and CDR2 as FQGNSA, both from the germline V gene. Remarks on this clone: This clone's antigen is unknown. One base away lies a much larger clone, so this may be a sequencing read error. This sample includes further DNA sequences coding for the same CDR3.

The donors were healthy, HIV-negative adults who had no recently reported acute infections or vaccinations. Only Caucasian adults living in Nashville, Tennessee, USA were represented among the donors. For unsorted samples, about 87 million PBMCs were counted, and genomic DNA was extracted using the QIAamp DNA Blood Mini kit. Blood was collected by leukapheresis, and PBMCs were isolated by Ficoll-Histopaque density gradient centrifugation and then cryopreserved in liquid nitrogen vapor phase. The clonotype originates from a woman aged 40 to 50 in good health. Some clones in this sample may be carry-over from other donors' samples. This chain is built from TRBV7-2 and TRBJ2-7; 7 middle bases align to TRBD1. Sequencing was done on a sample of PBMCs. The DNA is TGTGCCAGCAGCTTAACAACAGGGGCTCACGAGCAGTACTTC. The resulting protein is CASSLTTGAHEQYF. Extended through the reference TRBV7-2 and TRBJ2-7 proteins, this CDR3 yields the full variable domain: GAGVSQSPSNKVTEKGKDVELRCDPISGHTALYWYRQSLGQGLEFLIYFQGNSAPDKSGLPSDRFSAERTGGSVSTLTIQRTQQEDSAVYLCASSLTTGAHEQYFGPGTRLTVT.